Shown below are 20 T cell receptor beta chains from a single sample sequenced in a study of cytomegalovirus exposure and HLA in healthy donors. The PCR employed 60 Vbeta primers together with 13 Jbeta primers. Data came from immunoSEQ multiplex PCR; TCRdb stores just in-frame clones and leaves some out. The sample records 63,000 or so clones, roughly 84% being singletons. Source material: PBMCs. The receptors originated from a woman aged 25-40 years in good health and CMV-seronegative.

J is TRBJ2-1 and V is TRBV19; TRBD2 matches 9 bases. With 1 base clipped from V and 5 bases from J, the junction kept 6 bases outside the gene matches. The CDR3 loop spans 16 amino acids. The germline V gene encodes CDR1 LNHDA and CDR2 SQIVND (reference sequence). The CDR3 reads CASSIVGLAGDNEQFF. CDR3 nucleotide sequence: TGTGCCAGTAGTATAGTGGGGTTAGCGGGGGACAATGAGCAGTTCTTC.

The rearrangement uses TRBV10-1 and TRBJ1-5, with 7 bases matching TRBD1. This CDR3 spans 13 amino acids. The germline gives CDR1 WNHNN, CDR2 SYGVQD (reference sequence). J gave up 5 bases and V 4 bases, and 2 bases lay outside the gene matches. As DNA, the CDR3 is TGCGCCAGCAGTGGACAGGGTGATCAGCCCCAGCATTTT. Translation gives CASSGQGDQPQHF.

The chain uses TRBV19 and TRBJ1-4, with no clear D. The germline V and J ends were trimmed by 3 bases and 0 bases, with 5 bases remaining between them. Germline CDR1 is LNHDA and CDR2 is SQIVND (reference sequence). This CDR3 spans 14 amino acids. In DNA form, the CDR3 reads TGTGCCAGTAGTATCTTATCAACTAATGAAAAACTGTTTTTT. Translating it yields CASSILSTNEKLFF.

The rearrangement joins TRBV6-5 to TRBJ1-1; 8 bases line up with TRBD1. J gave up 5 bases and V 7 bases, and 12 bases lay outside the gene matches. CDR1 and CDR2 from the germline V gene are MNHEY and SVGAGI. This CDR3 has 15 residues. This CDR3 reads CASTHTLDRDTEAFF. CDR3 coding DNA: TGTGCCAGCACCCACACCCTGGACAGGGATACTGAAGCTTTCTTT.

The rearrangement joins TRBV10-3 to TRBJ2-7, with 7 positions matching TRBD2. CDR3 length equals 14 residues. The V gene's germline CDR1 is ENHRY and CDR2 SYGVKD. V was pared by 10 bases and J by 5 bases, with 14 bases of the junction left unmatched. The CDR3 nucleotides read TGTGCCAATCCAGGAGGGAGGGAGGGTAACGAGCAGTACGTC. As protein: CANPGGREGNEQYV.

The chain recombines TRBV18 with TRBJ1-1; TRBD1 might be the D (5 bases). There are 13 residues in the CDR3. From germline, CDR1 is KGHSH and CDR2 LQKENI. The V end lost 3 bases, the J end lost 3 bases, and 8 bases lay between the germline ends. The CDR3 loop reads CASSPAGYTEAFF. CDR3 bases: TGTGCCAGCTCACCGGCAGGGTACACTGAAGCTTTCTTT.

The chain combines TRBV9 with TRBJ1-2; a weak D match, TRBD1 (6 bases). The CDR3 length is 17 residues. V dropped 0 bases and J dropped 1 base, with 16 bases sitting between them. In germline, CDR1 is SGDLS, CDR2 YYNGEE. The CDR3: CASSVDRAPSSNYGYTF. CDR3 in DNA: TGTGCCAGCAGCGTAGACAGGGCCCCCTCAAGTAACTATGGCTACACCTTC.

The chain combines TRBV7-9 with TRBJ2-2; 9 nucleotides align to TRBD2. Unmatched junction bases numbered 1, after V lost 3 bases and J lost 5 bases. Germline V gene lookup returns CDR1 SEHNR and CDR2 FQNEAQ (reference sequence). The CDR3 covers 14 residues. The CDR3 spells CASSFLAGTGELFF. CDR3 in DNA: TGTGCCAGCAGCTTCCTAGCGGGGACCGGGGAGCTGTTTTTT.

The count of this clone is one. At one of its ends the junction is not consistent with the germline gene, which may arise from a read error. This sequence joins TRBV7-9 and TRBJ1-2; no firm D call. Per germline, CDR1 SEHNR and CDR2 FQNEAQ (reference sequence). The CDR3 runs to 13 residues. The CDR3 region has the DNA TGTTCCAGCAGCTTACAGACTACCTATGGCTACACCTTC. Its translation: CSSSLQTTYGYTF.

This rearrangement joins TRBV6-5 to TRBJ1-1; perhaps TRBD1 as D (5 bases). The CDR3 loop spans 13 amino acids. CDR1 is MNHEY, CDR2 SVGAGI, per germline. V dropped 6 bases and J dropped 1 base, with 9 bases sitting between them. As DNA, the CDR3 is TGTGCCAGCAGCCTCGGGGGGAACACTGAAGCTTTCTTT. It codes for CASSLGGNTEAFF.

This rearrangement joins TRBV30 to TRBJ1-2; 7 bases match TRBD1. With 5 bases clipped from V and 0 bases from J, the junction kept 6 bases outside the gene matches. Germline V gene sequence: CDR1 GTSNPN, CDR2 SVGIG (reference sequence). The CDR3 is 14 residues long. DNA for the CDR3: TGTGCCTGGGGTCGAGACAGGGCTAACTATGGCTACACCTTC. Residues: CAWGRDRANYGYTF.

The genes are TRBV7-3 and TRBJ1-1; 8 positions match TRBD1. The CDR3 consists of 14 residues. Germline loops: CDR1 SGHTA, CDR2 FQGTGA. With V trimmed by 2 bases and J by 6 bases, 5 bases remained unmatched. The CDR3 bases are TGTGCCAGCAGCTTAGACAGGGGTATCTCTGAAGCTTTCTTT. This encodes CASSLDRGISEAFF. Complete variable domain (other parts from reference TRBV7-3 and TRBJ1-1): GAGVSQTPSNKVTEKGKYVELRCDPISGHTALYWYRQSLGQGPEFLIYFQGTGAADDSGLPNDRFFAVRPEGSVSTLKIQRTERGDSAVYLCASSLDRGISEAFFGQGTRLTVV.

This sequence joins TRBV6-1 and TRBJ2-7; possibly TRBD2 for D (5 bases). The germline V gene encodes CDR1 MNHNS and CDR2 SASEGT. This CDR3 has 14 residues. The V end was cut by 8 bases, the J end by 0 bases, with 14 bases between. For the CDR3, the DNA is TGTGCCAGCCAAAAGGGAGACTCCTCCTACGAGCAGTACGTC. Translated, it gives CASQKGDSSYEQYV.

CDR3 amino acids: CASSQSGRVDYGYTF. The CDR3 bases are TGCGCCAGCAGTCAATCGGGCAGGGTGGACTATGGCTACACCTTC. The chain has TRBV23-1 and TRBJ1-2, with a tentative D call TRBD1 (5 bases). TRBV23-1 is recorded as an ORF, its role being uncertain. This CDR3 has 15 residues. Trimming took 0 bases from V and 3 from J, leaving 11 bases between them.

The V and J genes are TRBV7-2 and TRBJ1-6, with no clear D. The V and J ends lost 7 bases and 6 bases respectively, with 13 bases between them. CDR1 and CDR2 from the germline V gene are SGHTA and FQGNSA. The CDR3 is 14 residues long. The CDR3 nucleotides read TGTGCCAGCACCCAGGAAGGCACTAATTCACCCCTCCACTTT. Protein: CASTQEGTNSPLHF.

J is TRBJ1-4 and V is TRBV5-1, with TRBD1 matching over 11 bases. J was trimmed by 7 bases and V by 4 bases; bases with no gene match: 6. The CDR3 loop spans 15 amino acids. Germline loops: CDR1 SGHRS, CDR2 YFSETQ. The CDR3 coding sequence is TGCGCCAGCAGCGGATCCGGGACAGGGGGTGAAAAACTGTTTTTT. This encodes CASSGSGTGGEKLFF.

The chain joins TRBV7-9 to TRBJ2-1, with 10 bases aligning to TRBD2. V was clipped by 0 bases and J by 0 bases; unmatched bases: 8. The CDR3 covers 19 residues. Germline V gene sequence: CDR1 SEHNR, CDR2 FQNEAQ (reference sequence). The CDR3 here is CASSLARPASGSSYNEQFF. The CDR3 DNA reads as TGTGCCAGCAGCTTAGCGCGTCCGGCTAGCGGGAGCTCCTACAATGAGCAGTTCTTC.

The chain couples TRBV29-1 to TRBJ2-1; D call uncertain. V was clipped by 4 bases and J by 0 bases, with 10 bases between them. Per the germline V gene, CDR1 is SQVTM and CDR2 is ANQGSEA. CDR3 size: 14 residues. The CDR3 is CSVAPKFSYNEQFF. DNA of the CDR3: TGCAGCGTTGCTCCTAAATTCTCCTACAATGAGCAGTTCTTC.

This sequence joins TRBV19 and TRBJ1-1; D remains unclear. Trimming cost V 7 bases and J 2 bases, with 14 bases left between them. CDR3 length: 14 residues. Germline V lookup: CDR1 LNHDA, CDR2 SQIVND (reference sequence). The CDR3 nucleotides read TGTGCCAGTAACAAACCGGGTGGAAACACTGAAGCTTTCTTT. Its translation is CASNKPGGNTEAFF.

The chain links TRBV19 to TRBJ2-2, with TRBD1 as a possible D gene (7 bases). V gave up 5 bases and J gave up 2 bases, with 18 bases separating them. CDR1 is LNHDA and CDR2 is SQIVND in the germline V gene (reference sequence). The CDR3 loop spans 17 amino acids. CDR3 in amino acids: CASSRRGQLINTGELFF. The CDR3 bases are TGTGCCAGTAGTCGGAGGGGACAGCTGATTAACACCGGGGAGCTGTTTTTT.